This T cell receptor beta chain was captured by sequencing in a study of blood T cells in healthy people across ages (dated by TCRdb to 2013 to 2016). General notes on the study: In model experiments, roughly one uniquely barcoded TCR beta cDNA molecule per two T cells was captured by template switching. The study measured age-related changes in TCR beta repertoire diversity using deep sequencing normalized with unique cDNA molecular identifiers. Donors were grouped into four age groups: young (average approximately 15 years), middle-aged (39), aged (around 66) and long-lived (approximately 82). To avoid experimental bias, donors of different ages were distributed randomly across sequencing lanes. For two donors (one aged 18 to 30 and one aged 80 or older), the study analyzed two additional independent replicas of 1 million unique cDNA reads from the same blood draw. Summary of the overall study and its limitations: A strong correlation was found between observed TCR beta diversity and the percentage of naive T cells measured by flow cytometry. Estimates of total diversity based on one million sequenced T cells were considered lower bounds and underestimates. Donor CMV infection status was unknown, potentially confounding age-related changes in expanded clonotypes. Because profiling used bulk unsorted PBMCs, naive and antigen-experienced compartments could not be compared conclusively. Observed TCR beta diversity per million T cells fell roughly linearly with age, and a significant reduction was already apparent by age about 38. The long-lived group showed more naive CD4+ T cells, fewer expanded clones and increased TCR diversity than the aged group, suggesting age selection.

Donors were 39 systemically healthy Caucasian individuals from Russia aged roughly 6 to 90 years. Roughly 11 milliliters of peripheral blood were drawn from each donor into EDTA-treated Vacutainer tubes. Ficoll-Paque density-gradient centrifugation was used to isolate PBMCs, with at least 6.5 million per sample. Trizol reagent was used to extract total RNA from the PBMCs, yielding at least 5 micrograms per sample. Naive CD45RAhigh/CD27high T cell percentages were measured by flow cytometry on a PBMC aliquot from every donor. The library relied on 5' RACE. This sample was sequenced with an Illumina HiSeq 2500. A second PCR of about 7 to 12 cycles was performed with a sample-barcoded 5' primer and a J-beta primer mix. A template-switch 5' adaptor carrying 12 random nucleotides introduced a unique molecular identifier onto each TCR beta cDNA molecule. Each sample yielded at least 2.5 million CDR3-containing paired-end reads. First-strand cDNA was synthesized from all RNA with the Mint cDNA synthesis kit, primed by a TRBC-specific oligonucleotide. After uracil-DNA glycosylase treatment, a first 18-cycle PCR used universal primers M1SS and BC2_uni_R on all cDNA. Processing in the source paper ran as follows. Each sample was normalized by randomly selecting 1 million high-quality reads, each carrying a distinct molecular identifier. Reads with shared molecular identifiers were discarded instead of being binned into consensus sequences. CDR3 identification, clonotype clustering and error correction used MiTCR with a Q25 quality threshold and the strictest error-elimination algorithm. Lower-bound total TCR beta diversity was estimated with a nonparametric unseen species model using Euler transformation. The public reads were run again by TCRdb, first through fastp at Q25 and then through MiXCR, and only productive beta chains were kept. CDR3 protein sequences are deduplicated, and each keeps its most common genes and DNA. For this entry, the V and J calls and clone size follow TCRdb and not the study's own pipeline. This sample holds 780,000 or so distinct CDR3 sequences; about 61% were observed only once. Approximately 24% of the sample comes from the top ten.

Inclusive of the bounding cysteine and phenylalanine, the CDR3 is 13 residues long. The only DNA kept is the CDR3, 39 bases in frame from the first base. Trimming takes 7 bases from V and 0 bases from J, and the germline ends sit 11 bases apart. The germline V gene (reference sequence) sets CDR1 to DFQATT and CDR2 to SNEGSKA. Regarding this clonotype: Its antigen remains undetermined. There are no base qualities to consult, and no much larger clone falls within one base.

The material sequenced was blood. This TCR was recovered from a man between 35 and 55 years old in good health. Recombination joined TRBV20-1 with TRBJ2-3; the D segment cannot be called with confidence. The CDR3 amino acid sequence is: CSVRRRSTDTQYF. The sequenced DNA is TGCAGTGTCAGAAGGAGAAGCACAGATACGCAGTATTTT.